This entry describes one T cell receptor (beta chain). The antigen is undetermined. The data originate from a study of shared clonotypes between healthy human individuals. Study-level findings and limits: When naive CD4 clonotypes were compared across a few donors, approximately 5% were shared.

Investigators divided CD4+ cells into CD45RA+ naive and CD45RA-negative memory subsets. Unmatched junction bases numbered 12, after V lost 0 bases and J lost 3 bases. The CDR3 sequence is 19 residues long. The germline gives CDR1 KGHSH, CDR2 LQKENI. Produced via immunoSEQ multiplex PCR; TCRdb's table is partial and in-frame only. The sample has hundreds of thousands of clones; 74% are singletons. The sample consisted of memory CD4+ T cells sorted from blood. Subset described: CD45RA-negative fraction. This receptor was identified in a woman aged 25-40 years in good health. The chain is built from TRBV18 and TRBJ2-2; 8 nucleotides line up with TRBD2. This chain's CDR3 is CASSPPHRSGGPDTGELFF. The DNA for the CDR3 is TGTGCCAGCTCACCACCTCATAGGTCGGGAGGGCCTGACACCGGGGAGCTGTTTTTT.